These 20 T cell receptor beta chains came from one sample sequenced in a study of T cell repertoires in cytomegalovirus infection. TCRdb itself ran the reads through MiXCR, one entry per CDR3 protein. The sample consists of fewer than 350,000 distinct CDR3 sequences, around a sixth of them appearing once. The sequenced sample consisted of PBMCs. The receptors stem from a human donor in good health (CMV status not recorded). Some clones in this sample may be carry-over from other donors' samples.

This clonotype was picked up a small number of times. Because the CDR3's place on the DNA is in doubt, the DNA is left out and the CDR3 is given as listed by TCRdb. CDR3 sequence: CASSLNSGQGGEKLFF. The J gene is TRBJ1-4, the V gene TRBV12-3 or TRBV12-4; TRBD1, the D gene given by the table, was not confirmed from the DNA. Including both end residues, the CDR3 is 16 amino acids long.

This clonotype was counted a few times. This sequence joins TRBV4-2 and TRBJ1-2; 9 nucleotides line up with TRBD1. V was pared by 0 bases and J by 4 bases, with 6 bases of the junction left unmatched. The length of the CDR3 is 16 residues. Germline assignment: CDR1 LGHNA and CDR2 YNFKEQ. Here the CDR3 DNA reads TGTGCCAGCAGCCAAGATCCAATGACAGGGGGCTATGGCTACACCTTC. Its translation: CASSQDPMTGGYGYTF.

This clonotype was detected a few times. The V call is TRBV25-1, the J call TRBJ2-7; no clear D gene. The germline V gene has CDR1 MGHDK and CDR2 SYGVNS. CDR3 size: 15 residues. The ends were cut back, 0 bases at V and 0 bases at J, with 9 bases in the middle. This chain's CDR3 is CASSEYGQISYEQYF. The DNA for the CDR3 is TGTGCCAGCAGTGAATATGGTCAGATCTCCTACGAGCAGTACTTC.

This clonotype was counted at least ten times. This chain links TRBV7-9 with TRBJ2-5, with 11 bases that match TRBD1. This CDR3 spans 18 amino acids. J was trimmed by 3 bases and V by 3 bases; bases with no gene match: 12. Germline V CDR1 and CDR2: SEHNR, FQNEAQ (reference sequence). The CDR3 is CASSLGTHRTGGEETQYF. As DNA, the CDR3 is TGTGCCAGCAGCTTGGGTACGCACCGGACAGGGGGCGAAGAGACCCAGTACTTC.

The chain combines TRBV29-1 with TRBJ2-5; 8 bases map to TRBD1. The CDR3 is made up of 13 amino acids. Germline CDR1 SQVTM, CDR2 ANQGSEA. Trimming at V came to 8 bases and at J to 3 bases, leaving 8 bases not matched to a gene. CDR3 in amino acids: CSYAGGGEETQYF. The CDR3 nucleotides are TGCAGCTACGCAGGGGGCGGGGAAGAGACCCAGTACTTC.

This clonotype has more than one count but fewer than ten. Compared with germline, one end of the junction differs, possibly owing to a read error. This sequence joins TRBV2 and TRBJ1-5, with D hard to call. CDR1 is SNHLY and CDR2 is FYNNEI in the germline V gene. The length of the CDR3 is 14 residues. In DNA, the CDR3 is TGTGCCAGCAGAGAAGATAGCTTCGAATCGCCCCAGCATTTT. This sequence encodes CASREDSFESPQHF.

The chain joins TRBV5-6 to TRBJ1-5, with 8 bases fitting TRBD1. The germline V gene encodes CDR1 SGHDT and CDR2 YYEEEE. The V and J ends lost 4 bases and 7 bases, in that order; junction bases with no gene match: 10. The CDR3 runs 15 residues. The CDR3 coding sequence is TGTGCCAGCAGCCGGACCGGGACAGGCGTGCAGCCCCAGCATTTT. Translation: CASSRTGTGVQPQHF.

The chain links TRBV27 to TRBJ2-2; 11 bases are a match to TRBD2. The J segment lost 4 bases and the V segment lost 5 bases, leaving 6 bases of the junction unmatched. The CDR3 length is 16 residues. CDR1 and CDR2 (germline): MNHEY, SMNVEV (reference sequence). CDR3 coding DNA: TGTGCCAGCAGTCCAGCCGGGACTAGCGGCACCGGGGAGCTGTTTTTT. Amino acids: CASSPAGTSGTGELFF.

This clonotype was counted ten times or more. In DNA, the CDR3 is TGTGCCAGCAGCTTATCGAACACAGATACGCAGTATTTT. This encodes CASSLSNTDTQYF. This chain uses TRBV11-3 with TRBJ2-3; no firm D call. The V gene lost 2 bases and the J gene lost 2 bases, with 5 bases spanning the gap. There are 13 residues in the CDR3. Germline CDR1 reads SGHNT; CDR2 reads YENEEA.

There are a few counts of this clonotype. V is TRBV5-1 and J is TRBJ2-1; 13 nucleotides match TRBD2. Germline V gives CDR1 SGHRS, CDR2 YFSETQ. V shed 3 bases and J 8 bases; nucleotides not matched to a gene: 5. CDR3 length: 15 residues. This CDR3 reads CASSYGLAGVDEQFF. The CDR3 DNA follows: TGCGCCAGCAGCTACGGACTAGCGGGGGTCGATGAGCAGTTCTTC.

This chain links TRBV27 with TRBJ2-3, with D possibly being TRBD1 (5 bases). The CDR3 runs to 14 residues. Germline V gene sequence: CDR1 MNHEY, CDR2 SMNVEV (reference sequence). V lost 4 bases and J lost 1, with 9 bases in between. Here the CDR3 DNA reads TGTGCCAGCAGTTGGAGACAGCGCACAGATACGCAGTATTTT. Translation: CASSWRQRTDTQYF.

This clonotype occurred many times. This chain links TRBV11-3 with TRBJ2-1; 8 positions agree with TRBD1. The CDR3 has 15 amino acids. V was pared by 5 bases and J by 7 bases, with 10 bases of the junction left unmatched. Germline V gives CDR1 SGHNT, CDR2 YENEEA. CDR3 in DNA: TGTGCCAGCAGCGCCGCCGGGACAGGACTGAATGAGCAGTTCTTC. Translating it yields CASSAAGTGLNEQFF.

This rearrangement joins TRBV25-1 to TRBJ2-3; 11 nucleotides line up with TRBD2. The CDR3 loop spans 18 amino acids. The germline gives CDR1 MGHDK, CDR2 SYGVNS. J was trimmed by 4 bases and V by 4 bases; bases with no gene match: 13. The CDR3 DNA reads TGTGCCAGCAGTGGGGGAGTAGCGGGGGGGGGGTCGGCAGATACGCAGTATTTT. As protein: CASSGGVAGGGSADTQYF.

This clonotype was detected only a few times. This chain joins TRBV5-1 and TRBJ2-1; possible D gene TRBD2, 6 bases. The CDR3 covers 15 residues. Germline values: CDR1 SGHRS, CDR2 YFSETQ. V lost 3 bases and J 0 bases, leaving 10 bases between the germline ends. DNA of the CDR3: TGCGCCAGCAGCTGGGACTCCAGCTCCTACAATGAGCAGTTCTTC. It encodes CASSWDSSSYNEQFF.

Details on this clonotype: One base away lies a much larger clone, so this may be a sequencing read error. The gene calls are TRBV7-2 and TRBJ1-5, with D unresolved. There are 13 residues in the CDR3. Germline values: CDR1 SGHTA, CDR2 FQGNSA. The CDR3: CASSFDNMHPQRF. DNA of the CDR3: TGTGCCAGCAGCTTTGATAACATGCACCCCCAGCGTTTT.

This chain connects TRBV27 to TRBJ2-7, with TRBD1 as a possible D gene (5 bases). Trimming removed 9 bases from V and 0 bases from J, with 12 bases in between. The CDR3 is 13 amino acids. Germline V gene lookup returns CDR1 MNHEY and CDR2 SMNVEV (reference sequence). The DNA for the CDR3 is TGTGCCAGGCCCTCTCAGGGCTCCTACGAGCAGTACTTC. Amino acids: CARPSQGSYEQYF.

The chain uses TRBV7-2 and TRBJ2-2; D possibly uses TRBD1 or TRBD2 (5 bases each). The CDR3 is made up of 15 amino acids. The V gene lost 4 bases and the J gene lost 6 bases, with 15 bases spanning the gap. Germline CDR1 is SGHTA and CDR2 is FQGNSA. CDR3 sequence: CASSSGPRTSGELFF. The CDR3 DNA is TGTGCCAGCAGCTCGGGACCCCGCACATCCGGGGAGCTGTTTTTT.

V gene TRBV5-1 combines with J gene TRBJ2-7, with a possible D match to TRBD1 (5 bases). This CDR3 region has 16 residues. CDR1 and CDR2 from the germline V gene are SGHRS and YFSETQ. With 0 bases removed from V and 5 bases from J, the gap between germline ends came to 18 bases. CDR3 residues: CASSLGWRQLFNEQYF. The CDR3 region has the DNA TGCGCCAGCAGCTTGGGTTGGCGACAGCTTTTCAACGAGCAGTACTTC.

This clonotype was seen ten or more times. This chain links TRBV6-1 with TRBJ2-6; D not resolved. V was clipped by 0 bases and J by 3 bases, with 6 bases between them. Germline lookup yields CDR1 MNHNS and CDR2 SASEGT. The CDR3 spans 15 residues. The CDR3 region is CASSEAQGGANVLTF. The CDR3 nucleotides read TGTGCCAGCAGTGAAGCGCAAGGTGGGGCCAACGTCCTGACTTTC.

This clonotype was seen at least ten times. The CDR3 loop is CASSPRARGLTDTQYF. In DNA, the CDR3 is TGTGCCAGCAGCCCCCGGGCGCGGGGCCTCACAGATACGCAGTATTTT. This chain uses TRBV7-2 with TRBJ2-3; perhaps TRBD2 as D (6 bases). From germline, CDR1 is SGHTA and CDR2 FQGNSA. The V and J ends lost 5 bases and 2 bases respectively, with 17 bases between them. The CDR3 sequence is 16 residues long.